One and the same sample provided the 2 T cell receptor beta chains below, sequenced in a study of cytomegalovirus exposure and HLA in healthy donors. Researchers ran the PCR with 60 Vbeta and 13 Jbeta primers. Assay: immunoSEQ multiplex PCR; the TCRdb copy retains only in-frame clones and omits some. The data show approximately 82,000 clones, 9.5% to 13% seen once. The sequenced sample consisted of PBMCs. The receptors were gathered from a man aged 55 to 70 in good health and CMV-seropositive.

This clone was seen a few times. The chain couples TRBV13 to TRBJ1-6; D remains unclear. Trimming shortened V by 6 bases and J by 0 bases, and 6 bases separated the two germline ends. This CDR3 comprises 14 residues. The germline CDR1 and CDR2 sequences are PRHDT and FYEKMQ (reference sequence). The chain's CDR3 is CASRSSSYNSPLHF. DNA of the CDR3: TGTGCCAGCAGAAGTAGCTCCTATAATTCACCCCTCCACTTT.

This chain joins TRBV5-6 and TRBJ2-7; 7 nucleotides agree with TRBD2. The V segment lost 4 bases and the J segment 12 bases; nucleotides outside the gene matches: 10. There are 12 residues in the CDR3. CDR1 is SGHDT and CDR2 is YYEEEE in the germline V gene. The CDR3 sequence: CASSVEGRGTYV. CDR3 bases: TGTGCCAGCAGCGTCGAGGGGCGGGGGACGTACGTC.